This TCR beta chain was sequenced in a study of T cell repertoires in cytomegalovirus infection. Turning to the study itself: Public TCR beta signature analysis indicated the presence of both CMV infection and matching HLA type.

Via MiXCR, TCRdb re-called the reads, giving one row per CDR3 protein. Here the sample spans some 180,000 distinct CDR3 sequences, roughly 19% being singletons. The germline V gene encodes CDR1 SEHNR and CDR2 FQNEAQ (reference sequence). The CDR3 consists of 13 residues. Turning to this clonotype: At one boundary the junction diverges from the germline segment, which might be a read error.

The V gene is TRBV7-9, the J gene TRBJ1-4; D is undetermined. The source material was PBMCs. The clonotype originates from a human donor in good health (CMV status not recorded). Some clones in this sample may be carry-over from other donors' samples. The CDR3 is CASSSMTRTKLFF. The CDR3 DNA reads as TGTGCTAGCAGCTCCATGACTCGTACAAAACTGTTTTTT.